This TCR beta chain was found in a study of glioma-infiltrating T cells. Germline values: CDR1 SQVTM, CDR2 ANQGSEA. Trimming left V 6 bases short and J 0 bases short, with 9 bases between. The CDR3 runs 13 residues. This clonotype was counted a few times. Its antigen is unidentified. TCR alpha and beta CDR3 regions were amplified from RNA using iRepertoire nested multiplex PCR. Input was about 85-400 ng of tissue mRNA or PBMC total RNA. One entry per CDR3 protein results from TCRdb running MiXCR on the multiplex PCR reads. The sample consists of under 200,000 distinct CDR3 sequences, roughly 45% of them appearing once. Notes on the study in general: CDR3 overlap between tissue and blood was very small. Above-expected tissue-blood divergence occurred in all gliomas, most in low-grade ones.

This chain uses TRBV29-1 with TRBJ2-1; the D is unclear. The receptor comes from a human donor with low-grade glioma or glioblastoma, undergoing nonglioma brain surgery, or in good health (not recorded which). Sequenced: glioma tissue, nonneoplastic brain tissue, or PBMCs (not recorded which). This CDR3 reads CSVERYSYNEQFF. The CDR3 DNA reads as TGCAGCGTCGAAAGGTACTCCTACAATGAGCAGTTCTTC.